This record covers a single T cell receptor (beta chain). Patients in Seattle were enrolled during active infection, then followed longitudinally. As processed by the authors: Reference gene primer amplification gave estimated nucleated cell counts. Libraries were prepared by immunoSEQ multiplex PCR; TCRdb keeps only in-frame clonotypes and omits some of them. The D gene and trimming were derived from the DNA, and the V and J assignments and clone size from that table. The data show roughly 250,000 clones, around 82% seen once. The germline gives CDR1 SGHTA, CDR2 FQGTGA. Trimming removed 0 bases from V and 5 bases from J, with 11 bases in between. This CDR3 comprises 15 residues. These data belong to a study of blood T cell repertoires in COVID-19. Overall study: COVID-19 samples, acute and convalescent, were from the United States, Italy and Spain.

This sequence joins TRBV7-3 and TRBJ2-1; the D gene is possibly TRBD2 (6 bases). The sequenced sample consisted of peripheral blood. The source of this sequence is a human donor with COVID-19, enrolled during active disease. The donor label of this sample is uncertain. CDR3 sequence (DNA): TGTGCCAGCAGCTTAACAGCGGGCCTTAACAATGAGCAGTTCTTC. Amino acid sequence: CASSLTAGLNNEQFF. Filled out from reference TRBV7-3 and TRBJ2-1, the complete variable domain reads GAGVSQTPSNKVTEKGKYVELRCDPISGHTALYWYRQSLGQGPEFLIYFQGTGAADDSGLPNDRFFAVRPEGSVSTLKIQRTERGDSAVYLCASSLTAGLNNEQFFGPGTRLTVL.